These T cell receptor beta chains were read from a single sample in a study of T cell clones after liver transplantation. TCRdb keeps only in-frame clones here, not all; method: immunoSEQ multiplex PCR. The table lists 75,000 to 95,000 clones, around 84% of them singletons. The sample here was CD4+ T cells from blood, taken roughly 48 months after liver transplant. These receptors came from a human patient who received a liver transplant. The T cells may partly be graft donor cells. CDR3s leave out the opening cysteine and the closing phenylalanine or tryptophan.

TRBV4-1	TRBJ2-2	ASSQDGGQGEPGELF
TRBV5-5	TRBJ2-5	ASSLASSKETQY
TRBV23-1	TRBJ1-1	ASSQARTANTEAF
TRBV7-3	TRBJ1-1	ASSRTVNTEAF
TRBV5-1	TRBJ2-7	ASSLYTGPYEQY
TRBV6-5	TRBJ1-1	ASSPPGGFTEAF
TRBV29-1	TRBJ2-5	SVRTGAEETQY
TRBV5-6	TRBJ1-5	ASSLGDREQPQH
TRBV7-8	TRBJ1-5	ASSLEPRGTSGNQPQH
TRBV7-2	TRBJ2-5	ASEGETQY
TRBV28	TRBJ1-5	ASSLIYRGAANQPQH
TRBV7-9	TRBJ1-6	ASSLGQGAYNSPLH
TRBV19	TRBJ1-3	ASSIPSTSGNTIY
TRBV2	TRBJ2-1	ASGKEVGTSGNEQF
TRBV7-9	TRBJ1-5	ASSRQGGHQPQH
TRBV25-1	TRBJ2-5	ASSAIRGTGGWETQY
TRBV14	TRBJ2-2	ASSKLANTGELF
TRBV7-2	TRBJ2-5	ASSLQAGGETQY
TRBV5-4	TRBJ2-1	ASSNPPSGGFYNEQF
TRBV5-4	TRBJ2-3	ASSLGGSLVGTDTQY
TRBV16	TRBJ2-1	ASSRQGSNEQF
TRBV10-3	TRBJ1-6	AISESGVGSSPLH
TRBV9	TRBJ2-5	ASSVGVSKETQY
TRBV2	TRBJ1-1	AKRREGAF
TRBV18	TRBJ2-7	ASSPGQGAYEQY
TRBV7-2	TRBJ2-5	ASSSDRRQETQY
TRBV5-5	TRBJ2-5	ASNTGDRETQY
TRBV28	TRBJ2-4	ASSLAQDKNIQY
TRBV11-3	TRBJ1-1	ASSGTGGTEAF
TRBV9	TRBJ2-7	ASSEGPRVYEQY
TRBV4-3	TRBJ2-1	ASSQMTGGSYNEQF
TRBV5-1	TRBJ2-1	ASSLEGAAYNEQF
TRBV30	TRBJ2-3	AWSEGFTDTQY
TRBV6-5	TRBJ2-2	ASKSRLALTGELF
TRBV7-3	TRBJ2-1	ASSRTRGNEQF
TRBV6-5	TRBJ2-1	ASSRGYNEQF
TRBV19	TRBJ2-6	ASSPLDRASGANVLT
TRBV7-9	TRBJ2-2	ASSLRDRGPGELF
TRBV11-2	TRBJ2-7	ASSLGDREVYEQY
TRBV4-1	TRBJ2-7	ASSQDRLAGLPYEQY
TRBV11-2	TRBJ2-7	ASSRLSGGSYEQY
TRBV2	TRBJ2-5	ASTTMGTGRETQY
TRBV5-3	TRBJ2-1	ARSLRGDSNEQF
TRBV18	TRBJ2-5	ASSGQGLGQETQY
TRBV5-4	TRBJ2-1	ASSFRLADNEQF
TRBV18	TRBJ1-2	ASSPPGDYGYT
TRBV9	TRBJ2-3	ASLERGAGGPDTQY
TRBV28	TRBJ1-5	ASREQGENQPQH
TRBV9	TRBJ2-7	ASSVGSDTYEQY
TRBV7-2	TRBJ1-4	ASSLSYGNNEKLF
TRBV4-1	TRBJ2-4	ASSPRGGFQNIQY
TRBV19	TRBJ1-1	ASSTGQGAKAF
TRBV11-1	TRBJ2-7	ASSLAGPYEQY
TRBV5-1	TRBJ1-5	ASSSGEGNQPQH
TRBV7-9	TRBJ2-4	ASRPGTASPLGNIQY
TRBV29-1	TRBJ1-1	SARWDTEAF
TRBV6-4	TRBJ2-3	ASSDSRGAQY
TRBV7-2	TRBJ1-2	ASSLAGGNGYT
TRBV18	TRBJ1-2	ASAGPPLQGDRLDWGGYT
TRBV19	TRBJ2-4	ASSIEDIQY